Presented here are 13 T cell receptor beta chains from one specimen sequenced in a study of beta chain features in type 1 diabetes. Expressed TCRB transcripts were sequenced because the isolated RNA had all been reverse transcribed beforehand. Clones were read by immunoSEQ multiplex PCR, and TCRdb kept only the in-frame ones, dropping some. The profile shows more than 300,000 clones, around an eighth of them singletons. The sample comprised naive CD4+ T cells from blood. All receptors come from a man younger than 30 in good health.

CDR3 sequence: CASSALQGFEQYF. Written as DNA, the CDR3 is TGTGCCAGCAGCGCCCTACAGGGATTCGAGCAGTACTTC. V gene TRBV9 combines with J gene TRBJ2-5, with D maybe TRBD1 (6 bases). Matching the DNA end better, TRBJ2-7 makes the J call doubtful. Per the germline V gene, CDR1 is SGDLS and CDR2 is YYNGEE. The CDR3 length is 13 residues.

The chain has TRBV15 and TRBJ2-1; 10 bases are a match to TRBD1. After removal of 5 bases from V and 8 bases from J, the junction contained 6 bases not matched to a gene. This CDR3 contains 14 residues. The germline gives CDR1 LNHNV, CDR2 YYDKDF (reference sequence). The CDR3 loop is CATSGGQGLYEQFF. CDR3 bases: TGTGCCACCAGCGGGGGACAGGGGCTTTATGAGCAGTTCTTC. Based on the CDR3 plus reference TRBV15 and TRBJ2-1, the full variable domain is DAMVIQNPRYQVTQFGKPVTLSCSQTLNHNVMYWYQQKSSQAPKLLFHYYDKDFNNEADTPDNFQSRRPNTSFCFLDIRSPGLGDTAMYLCATSGGQGLYEQFFGPGTRLTVL.

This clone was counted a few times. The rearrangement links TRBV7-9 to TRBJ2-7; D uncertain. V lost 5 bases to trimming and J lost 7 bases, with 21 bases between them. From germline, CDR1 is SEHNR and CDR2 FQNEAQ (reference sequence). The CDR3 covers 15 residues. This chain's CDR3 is CASSTVGLERSEQYF. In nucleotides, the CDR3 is TGTGCCAGCAGCACCGTAGGATTGGAGAGGTCTGAGCAGTACTTC.

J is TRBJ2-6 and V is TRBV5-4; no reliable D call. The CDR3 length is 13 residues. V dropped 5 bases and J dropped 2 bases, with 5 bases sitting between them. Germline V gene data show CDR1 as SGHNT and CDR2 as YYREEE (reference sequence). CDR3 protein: CASRLAGANVLTF. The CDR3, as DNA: TGTGCCAGCAGATTAGCTGGGGCCAACGTCCTGACTTTC.

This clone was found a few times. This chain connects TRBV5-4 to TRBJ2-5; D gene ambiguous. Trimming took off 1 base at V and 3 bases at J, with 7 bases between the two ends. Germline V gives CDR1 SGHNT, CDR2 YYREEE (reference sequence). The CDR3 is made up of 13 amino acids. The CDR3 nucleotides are TGTGCCAGCAGCTTGCACGCGGAAGAGACCCAGTACTTC. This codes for CASSLHAEETQYF.

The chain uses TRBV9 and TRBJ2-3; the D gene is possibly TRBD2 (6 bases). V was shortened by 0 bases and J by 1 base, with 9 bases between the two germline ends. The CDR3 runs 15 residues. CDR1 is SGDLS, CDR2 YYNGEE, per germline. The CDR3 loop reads CASSVAERGTDTQYF. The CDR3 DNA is TGTGCCAGCAGCGTAGCTGAGCGGGGCACAGATACGCAGTATTTT.

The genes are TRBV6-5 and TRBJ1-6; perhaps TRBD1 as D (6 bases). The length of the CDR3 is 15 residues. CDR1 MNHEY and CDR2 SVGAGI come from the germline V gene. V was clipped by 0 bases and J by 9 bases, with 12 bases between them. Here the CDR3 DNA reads TGTGCCAGCAGTTACTCCGGGGGGCTTGGTTCACCCCTCCACTTT. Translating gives CASSYSGGLGSPLHF.

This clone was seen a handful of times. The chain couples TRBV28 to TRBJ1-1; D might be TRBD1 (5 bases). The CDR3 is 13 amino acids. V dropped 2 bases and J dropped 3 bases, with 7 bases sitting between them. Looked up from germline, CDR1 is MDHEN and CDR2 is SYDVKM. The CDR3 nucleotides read TGTGCCAGCAGTTTACCGGGGGACACTGAAGCTTTCTTT. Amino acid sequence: CASSLPGDTEAFF.

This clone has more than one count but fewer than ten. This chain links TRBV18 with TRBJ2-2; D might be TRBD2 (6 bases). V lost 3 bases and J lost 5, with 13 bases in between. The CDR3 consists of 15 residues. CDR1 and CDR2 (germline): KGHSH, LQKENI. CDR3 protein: CASSPGPGGTGELFF. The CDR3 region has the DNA TGTGCCAGCTCACCGGGACCCGGAGGGACCGGGGAGCTGTTTTTT.

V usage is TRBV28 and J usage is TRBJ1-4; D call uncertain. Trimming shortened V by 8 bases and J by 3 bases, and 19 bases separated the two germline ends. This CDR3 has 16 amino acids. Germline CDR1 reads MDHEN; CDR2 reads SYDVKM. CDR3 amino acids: CASQSGSGPPNEKLFF. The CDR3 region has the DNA TGTGCCAGCCAATCGGGGTCAGGCCCGCCTAATGAAAAACTGTTTTTT.

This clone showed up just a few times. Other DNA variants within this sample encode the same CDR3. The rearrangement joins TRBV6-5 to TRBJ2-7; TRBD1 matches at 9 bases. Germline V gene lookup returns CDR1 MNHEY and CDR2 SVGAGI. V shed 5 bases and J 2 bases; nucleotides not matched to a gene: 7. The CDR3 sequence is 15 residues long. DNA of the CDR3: TGTGCCAGCAGTGCCGCGGGACAGGGACCCTACGAGCAGTACTTC. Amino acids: CASSAAGQGPYEQYF.

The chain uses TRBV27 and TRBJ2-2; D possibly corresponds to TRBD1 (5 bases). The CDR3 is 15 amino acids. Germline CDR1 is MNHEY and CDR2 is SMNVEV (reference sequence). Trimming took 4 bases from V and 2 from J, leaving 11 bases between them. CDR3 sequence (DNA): TGTGCCAGCAGTTGGCAGGGATTAAACACCGGGGAGCTGTTTTTT. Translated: CASSWQGLNTGELFF.

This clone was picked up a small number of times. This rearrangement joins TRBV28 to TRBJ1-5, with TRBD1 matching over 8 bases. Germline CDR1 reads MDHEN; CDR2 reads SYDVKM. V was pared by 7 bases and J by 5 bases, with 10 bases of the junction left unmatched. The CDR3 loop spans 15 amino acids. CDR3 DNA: TGTGCCAGCACCGCCAGGGACAGGCCAGATCAGCCCCAGCATTTT. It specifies CASTARDRPDQPQHF.